Listed below are T cell receptor beta chains from one sample, sequenced in a study of beta chain features in type 1 diabetes. The method was immunoSEQ multiplex PCR; TCRdb's version includes in-frame clones alone and lacks a portion of them. The sample includes roughly 450,000 clones, 10% to 12% seen only once; the top ten take approximately 0.045%. The material sequenced was naive CD4+ T cells from blood. Receptors were obtained from a woman younger than 35 in good health. The CDR3 runs from the conserved cysteine through the conserved F or W. D genes are given only for firm matches. Expanded clones are given a class, and other clones once, few, many or no size at all.

D	V	size	J	DNA	CDR3
-	TRBV28	once	TRBJ1-2	TGTGCCATCACCCAACGAAGGACGCTCCCTTGGGGCTACACCTTC	CAITQRRTLPWGYTF
-	TRBV4-1	-	TRBJ1-1	TGCGCCAGCAGCCGACTTCCGGGACTGTTGAACACTGAAGCTTTCTTT	CASSRLPGLLNTEAFF
TRBD1	TRBV19	-	TRBJ2-7	TGTGCCAGTAGTACTGACAGGGTCAGCTCCTACGAGCAGTACTTC	CASSTDRVSSYEQYF
-	TRBV27	few	TRBJ2-3	TGTGCCAGCAGTTCCCAATCTCTCCGCACAGATACGCAGTATTTT	CASSSQSLRTDTQYF
TRBD2	TRBV15	-	TRBJ2-6	TGTGCCACCAGCAGAGATCGTCTAGCGGGAACTGGGGCCAACGTCCTGACTTTC	CATSRDRLAGTGANVLTF
-	TRBV11-2	-	TRBJ2-4	TGTGCCAGTAGGGCCGGGGGCTCTGTAAACATTCAGTACTTC	CASRAGGSVNIQYF
-	TRBV13	few	TRBJ2-7	TGTGCCAGCAGCCCCCCTGGCGTGTCCCACGAGCAGTACTTC	CASSPPGVSHEQYF
-	TRBV2	-	TRBJ1-2	TGTGCCAGCAGTGTGCGGAGGGAGGGGACCTTC	CASSVRREGTF
-	TRBV7-9	few	TRBJ2-1	TGTGCCAGCAGCTTAGTTCCTGTCGACAGCAATGAGCAGTTCTTC	CASSLVPVDSNEQFF
-	TRBV5-4	few	TRBJ1-1	TGTGCCAGCAGCTTGTGGAGGATTGGGAATACTGAAGCTTTCTTT	CASSLWRIGNTEAFF
TRBD2	TRBV7-2	-	TRBJ2-1	TGTGCCAGCAGCTCCAGCGGGGTATCCTACAATGAGCAGTTCTTC	CASSSSGVSYNEQFF
TRBD1	TRBV7-9	-	TRBJ1-2	TGTGCCAGCAGCGCACCGCCCCGACAGGGGGGCTACACCTTC	CASSAPPRQGGYTF
-	TRBV29-1	-	TRBJ2-1	TGCAGCGTTGGCCCGGACAGCACATGGAATGAGCAGTTCTTC	CSVGPDSTWNEQFF
-	TRBV23-1	few	TRBJ2-3	TGCGCCAGCAGTCAATCGGCCCCTTTTATAACAGATACGCAGTATTTT	CASSQSAPFITDTQYF
-	TRBV7-2	-	TRBJ2-7	TGTGCCAGCAGCTTTTTGGGGTACGAGCAGTACTTC	CASSFLGYEQYF
TRBD1	TRBV4-1	few	TRBJ2-6	TGCGCCAGCAGCCAGGACGACAGGGATGGGGCCAACGTCCTGACTTTC	CASSQDDRDGANVLTF
-	TRBV7-2	-	TRBJ2-5	TGTGCCAGCAGATCCCACGGTACCCTCGAGACCCAGTACTTC	CASRSHGTLETQYF
-	TRBV5-1	few	TRBJ2-7	TGCGCCAGCAGCTATCATCAAGGCCGCCAGGGAACTTATACGCGTGAGCAGTACTTC	CASSYHQGRQGTYTREQYF
-	TRBV5-4	-	TRBJ2-5	TGTGCCAGCAGCTTGGGCGACCGCGACTGGGGGACCCAGTACTTC	CASSLGDRDWGTQYF
TRBD1	TRBV14	few	TRBJ2-1	TGTGCCAGCAGCCTAATAACAGGGGGCAGGGGCAATGAGCAGTTCTTC	CASSLITGGRGNEQFF
-	TRBV29-1	-	TRBJ2-5	TGCAGCGTGGGCCAAGAGACCCAGTACTTC	CSVGQETQYF
-	TRBV7-2	-	TRBJ2-3	TGTGCCAGCAGCCCCTTCGTTGTGGATACGCAGTATTTT	CASSPFVVDTQYF
-	TRBV7-9	few	TRBJ1-3	TGTGCCAGCAGCCCCTATGGAAACACCATATATTTT	CASSPYGNTIYF
-	TRBV4-2	-	TRBJ1-1	TGTGCCAGCAGCCCAAGGCGGGGGAACACTGAAGCTTTCTTT	CASSPRRGNTEAFF
-	TRBV27	-	TRBJ1-4	TGTGCCAGCAGCCGATTGATGACTAATGAAAAACTGTTTTTT	CASSRLMTNEKLFF
-	TRBV9	few	TRBJ1-5	TGTGCCAGCAGCGTAGGGGTTAGCAATCAGCCCCAGCATTTT	CASSVGVSNQPQHF
-	TRBV14	few	TRBJ2-3	TGTGCCAGCGGACACAGTGCAAGGGAGTATTTT	CASGHSAREYF